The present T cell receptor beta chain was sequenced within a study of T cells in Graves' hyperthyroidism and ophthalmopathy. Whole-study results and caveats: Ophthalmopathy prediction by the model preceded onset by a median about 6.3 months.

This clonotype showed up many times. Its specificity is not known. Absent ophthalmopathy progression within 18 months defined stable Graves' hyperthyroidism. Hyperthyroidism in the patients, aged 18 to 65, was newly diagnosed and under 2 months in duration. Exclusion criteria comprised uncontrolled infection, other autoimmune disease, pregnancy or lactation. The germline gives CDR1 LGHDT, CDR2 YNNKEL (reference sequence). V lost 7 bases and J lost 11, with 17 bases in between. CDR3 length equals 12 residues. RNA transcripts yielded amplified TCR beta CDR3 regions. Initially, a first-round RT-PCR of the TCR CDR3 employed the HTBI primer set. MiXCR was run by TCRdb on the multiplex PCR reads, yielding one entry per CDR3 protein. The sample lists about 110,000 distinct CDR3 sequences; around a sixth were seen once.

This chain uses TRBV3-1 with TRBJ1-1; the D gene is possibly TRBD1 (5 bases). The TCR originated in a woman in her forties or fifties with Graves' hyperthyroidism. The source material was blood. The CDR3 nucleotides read TGTGCCAGCATTGGATATGGAGGGGAGGCTTTCTTT. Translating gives CASIGYGGEAFF.